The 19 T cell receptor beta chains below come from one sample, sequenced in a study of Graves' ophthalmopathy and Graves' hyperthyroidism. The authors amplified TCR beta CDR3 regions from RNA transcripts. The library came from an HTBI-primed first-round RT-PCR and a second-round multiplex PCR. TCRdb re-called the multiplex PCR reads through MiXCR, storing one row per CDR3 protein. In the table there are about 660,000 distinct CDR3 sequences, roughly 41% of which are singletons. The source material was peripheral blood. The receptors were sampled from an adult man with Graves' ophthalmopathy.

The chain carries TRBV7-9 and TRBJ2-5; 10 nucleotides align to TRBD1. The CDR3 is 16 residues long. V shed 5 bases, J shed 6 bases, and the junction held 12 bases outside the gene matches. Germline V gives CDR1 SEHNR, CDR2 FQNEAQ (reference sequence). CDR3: CASSPPGTGDWKTQYF. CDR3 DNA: TGTGCCAGCAGCCCCCCAGGGACAGGGGATTGGAAGACCCAGTACTTC. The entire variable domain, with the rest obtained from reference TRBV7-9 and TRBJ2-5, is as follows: DTGVSQNPRHKITKRGQNVTFRCDPISEHNRLYWYRQTLGQGPEFLTYFQNEAQLEKSRLLSDRFSAERPKGSFSTLEIQRTEQGDSAMYLCASSPPGTGDWKTQYFGPGTRLLVL.

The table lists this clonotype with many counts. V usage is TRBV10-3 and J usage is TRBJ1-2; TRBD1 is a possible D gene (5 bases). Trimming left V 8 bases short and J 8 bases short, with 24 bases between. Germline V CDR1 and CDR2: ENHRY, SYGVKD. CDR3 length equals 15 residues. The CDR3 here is CAIAPGGGYNEGYTF. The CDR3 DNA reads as TGTGCCATCGCCCCCGGGGGGGGATACAATGAAGGCTACACCTTC.

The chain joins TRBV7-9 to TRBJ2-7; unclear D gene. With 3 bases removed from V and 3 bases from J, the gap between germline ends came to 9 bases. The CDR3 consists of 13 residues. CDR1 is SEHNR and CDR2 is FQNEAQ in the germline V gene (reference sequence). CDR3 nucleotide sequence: TGTGCCAGCAGCTTGCCAGAGGACTACGAGCAGTACTTC. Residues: CASSLPEDYEQYF.

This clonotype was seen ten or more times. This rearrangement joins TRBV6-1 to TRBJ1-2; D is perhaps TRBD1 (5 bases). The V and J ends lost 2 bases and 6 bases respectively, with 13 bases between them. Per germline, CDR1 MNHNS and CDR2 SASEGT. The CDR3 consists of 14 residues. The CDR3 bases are TGTGCCAGCAGTGAAACCATAACAGGAGATGGCTACACCTTC. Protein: CASSETITGDGYTF.

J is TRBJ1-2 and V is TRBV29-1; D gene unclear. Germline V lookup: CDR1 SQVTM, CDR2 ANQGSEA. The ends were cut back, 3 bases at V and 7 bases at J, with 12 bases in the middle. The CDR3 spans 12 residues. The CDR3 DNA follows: TGCAGCGTTGAGGGAGGGATAGGTGGCTACACCTTC. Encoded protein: CSVEGGIGGYTF.

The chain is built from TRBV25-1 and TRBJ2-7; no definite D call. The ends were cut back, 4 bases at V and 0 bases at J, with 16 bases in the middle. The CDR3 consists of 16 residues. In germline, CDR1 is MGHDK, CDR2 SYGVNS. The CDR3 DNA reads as TGTGCCAGCAGTGCTAGTTGGCCACCCGACTCCTACGAGCAGTACTTC. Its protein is CASSASWPPDSYEQYF.

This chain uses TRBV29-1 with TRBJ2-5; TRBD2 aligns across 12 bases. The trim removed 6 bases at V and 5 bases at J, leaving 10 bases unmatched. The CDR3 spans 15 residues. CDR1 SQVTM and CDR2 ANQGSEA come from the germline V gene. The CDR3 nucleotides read TGCAGCGTGGCAGAACTAGCGGGAGGTAGGGAGACCCAGTACTTC. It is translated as CSVAELAGGRETQYF.

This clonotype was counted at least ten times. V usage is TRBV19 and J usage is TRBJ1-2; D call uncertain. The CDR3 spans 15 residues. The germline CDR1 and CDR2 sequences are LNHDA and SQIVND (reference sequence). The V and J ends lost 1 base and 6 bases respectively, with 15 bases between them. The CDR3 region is CASSIGGPRPHGYTF. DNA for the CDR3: TGTGCCAGTAGTATAGGTGGCCCAAGACCGCATGGCTACACCTTC.

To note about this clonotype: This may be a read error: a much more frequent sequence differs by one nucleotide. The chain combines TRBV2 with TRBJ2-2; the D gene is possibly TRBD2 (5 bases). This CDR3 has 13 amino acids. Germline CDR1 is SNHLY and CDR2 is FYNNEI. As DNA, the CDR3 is TGTGCCAGCAGTGAAGAAGGGAACGGGGAGCCGTTTTTT. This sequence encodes CASSEEGNGEPFF.

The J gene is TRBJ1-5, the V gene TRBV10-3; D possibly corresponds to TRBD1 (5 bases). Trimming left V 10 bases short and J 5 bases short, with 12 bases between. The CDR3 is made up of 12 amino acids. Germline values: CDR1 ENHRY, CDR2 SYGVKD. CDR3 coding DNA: TGTGCCAGCCAGACGGGGGATCAGCCCCAGCATTTT. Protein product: CASQTGDQPQHF.

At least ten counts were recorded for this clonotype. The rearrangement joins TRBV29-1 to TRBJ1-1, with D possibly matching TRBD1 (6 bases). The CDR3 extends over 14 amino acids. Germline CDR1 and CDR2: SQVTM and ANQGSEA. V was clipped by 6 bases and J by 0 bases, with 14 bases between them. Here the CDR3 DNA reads TGCAGCGTGAGGGGGACAAGCATGAACACTGAAGCTTTCTTT. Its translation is CSVRGTSMNTEAFF.

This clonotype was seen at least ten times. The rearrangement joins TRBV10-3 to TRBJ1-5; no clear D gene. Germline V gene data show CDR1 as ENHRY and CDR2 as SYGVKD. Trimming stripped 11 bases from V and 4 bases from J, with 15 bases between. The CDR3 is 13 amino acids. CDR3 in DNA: TGTGCCGTCAAGCAGGCCCCGAATCAGCCCCAGCATTTT. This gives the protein CAVKQAPNQPQHF.

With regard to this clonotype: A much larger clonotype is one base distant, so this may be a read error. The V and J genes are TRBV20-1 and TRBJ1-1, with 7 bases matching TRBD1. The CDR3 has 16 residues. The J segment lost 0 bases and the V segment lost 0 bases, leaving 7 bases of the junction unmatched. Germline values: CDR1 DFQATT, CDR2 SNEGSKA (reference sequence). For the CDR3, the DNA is TGCAGTGCTAGAGATGACGGCAGGGGGATGAACACTGAAGCTTTCTTT. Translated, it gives CSARDDGRGMNTEAFF.

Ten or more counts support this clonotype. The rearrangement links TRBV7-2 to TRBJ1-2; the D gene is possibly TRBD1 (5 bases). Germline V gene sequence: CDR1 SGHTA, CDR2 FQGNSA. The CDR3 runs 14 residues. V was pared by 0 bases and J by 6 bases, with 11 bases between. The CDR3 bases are TGTGCCAGCAGCTTAGCTCCGGGGCGAAATGGCTACACCTTC. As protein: CASSLAPGRNGYTF.

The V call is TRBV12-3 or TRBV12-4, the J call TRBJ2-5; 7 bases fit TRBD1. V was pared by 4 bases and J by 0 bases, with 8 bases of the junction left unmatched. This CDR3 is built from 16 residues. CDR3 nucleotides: TGTGCCAGCAGTTCACCGGGACAGAAGAACCAAGAGACCCAGTACTTC. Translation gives CASSSPGQKNQETQYF.

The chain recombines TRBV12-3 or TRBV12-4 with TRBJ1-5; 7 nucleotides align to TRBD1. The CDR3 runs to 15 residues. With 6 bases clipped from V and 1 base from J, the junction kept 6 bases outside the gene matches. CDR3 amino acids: CASRRQGSSNQPQHF. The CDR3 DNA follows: TGTGCCAGCAGAAGACAGGGTTCGAGCAATCAGCCCCAGCATTTT.

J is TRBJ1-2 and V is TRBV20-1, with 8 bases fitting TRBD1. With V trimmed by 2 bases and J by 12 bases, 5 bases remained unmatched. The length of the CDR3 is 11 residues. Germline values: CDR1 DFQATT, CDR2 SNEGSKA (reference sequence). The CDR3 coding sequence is TGCAGTGCTAGACCGGACAGGGATCACACCTTC. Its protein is CSARPDRDHTF.

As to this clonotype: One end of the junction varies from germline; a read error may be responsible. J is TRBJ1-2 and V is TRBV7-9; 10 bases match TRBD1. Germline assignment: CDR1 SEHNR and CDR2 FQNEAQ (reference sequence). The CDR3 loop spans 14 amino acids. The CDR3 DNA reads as TGCGCCAGCAGCCCCGGACAGGGGGTGGACGGCTACACCTTC. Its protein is CASSPGQGVDGYTF.

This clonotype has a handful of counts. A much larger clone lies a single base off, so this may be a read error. CDR3 in amino acids: CSVEGGINYGCTF. In DNA form, the CDR3 reads TGCAGCGTTGAAGGTGGAATCAACTATGGCTGCACCTTC. This chain connects TRBV29-1 to TRBJ1-2; D call uncertain. Per the germline V gene, CDR1 is SQVTM and CDR2 is ANQGSEA. The CDR3 spans 13 residues.